This record concerns one T cell receptor (beta chain) sequence. This clonotype was found many times. Its antigen is still unknown. No base qualities exist here, and no much larger clone lies one base off it. This record belongs to a study of T-cell memory formation after mild COVID-19 (dated by TCRdb to 2020 to 2023). Context from the whole study: TCR sequence clusters from the two donors were found to be largely donor specific. In two donors, T-cell clones that expanded and contracted after mild COVID-19 were tracked by sequencing TCRalpha and TCRbeta repertoires over time. Two young, previously healthy adult volunteers, one female and one male, were included in the cohort.

PBMCs were isolated by Ficoll-Paque density gradient centrifugation. In the germline V gene, CDR1 corresponds to ENHRY and CDR2 to SYGVKD. From its cysteine to its phenylalanine, the CDR3 spans 19 amino acids. Only the CDR3 DNA stays, 57 bases, in frame from base 1. V and J are truncated by 0 bases and 0 bases respectively, leaving an intervening sequence of 20 bases. Reads for this sample came from an Illumina NovaSeq 6000. TCRalpha and TCRbeta cDNA libraries were built by 5'RACE with constant-segment primers, adding sample barcodes and unique molecular identifiers. Trizol reagent was used to extract RNA from every sample. The libraries were amplified in two PCR steps, and the second step added a second sample barcode and Illumina TruSeq adapters. Libraries were sequenced on an Illumina NovaSeq with 2 x 150 bp paired-end reads. The original pipeline was this. Reads were demultiplexed and collapsed into UMI-guided consensus sequences with migec v1.2.7. Using mixcr v2.1.11, UMI consensuses were aligned to TRA and TRB V and J templates and then assembled into clonotypes. A clonotype was counted as expanded or contracted only if both edgeR and NoisET called the change significant, with noise models trained on biological replicates. For edgeR calls, the cutoffs were a false discovery rate-adjusted p below 0.01 and a log2 fold-change threshold of 1. PCA with hierarchical clustering of max-normalized trajectories of the 1000 most abundant clonotypes was used as exploratory dynamics analysis. The CD4 or CD8 phenotype of responding clones was assigned using the separately sequenced CD4+ and CD8+ repertoires. The public reads were reprocessed in TCRdb via fastp at Q25 and MiXCR, keeping in-frame beta chains. CDR3 protein duplicates are merged, each entry listing the most common genes and DNA. The V and J calls were determined by TCRdb, not by the authors. The sample has 7,000 to 7,500 distinct CDR3 sequences on record, approximately 31% of them singletons. The top ten clonotypes cover around 55% of the sample.

General study outcomes and caveats: Some responding clones were detected in pre-infection memory, which suggested that pre-existing cross-reactive memory T cells had joined the SARS-CoV-2 response. Contracting CD4+ clones were located mainly in the CM and EM memory subsets, whereas CD8+ clones were found to be enriched in EMRA. SARS-CoV-2 specificity was not confirmed for the second-wave clones peaking on day 37. Only a couple of mild cases were covered in the study, and larger cohorts including severe cases with pre-infection samples were considered necessary. Clones that contracted from day 15 to 85 showed balanced CD4/CD8 phenotypes, whereas a second wave of clones that expanded from day 15 to 37 leaned towards CD4+.

The clonotype originates from an adult woman who had mild COVID-19 (a few samples of this study predate the infection). The sample titles of this study are shuffled in the database, so cell type and time point are left out; the donor was told from shared clones. Sequenced: PBMCs or a T cell subset sorted from them (not recorded which). The chain is made from TRBV10-3 and TRBJ1-1; a tentative D match to TRBD1 spans 5 bases. The sequenced DNA: TGTGCCATCAGTGAGTCAGGACCAGATTTTTTACAGGTGAACACTGAAGCTTTCTTT. Its protein reads: CAISESGPDFLQVNTEAFF.